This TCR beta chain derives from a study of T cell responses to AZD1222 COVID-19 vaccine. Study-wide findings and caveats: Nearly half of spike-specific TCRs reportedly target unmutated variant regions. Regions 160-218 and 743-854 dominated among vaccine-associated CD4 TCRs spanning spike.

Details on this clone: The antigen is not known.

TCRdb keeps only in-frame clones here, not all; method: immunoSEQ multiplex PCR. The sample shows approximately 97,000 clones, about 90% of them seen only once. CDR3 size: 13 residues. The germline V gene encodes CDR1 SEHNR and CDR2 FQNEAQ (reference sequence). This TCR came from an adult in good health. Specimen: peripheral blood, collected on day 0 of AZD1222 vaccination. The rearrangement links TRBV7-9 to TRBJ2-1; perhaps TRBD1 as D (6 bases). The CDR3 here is CAYPQGQHNEQFF. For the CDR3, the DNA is TGTGCTTACCCCCAGGGGCAACACAATGAGCAGTTCTTC. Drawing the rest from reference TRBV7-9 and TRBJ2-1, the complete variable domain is DTGVSQNPRHKITKRGQNVTFRCDPISEHNRLYWYRQTLGQGPEFLTYFQNEAQLEKSRLLSDRFSAERPKGSFSTLEIQRTEQGDSAMYLCAYPQGQHNEQFFGPGTRLTVL.